This T cell receptor beta chain was sequenced during a study of cytomegalovirus exposure and HLA in healthy donors. The PCR ran on 60 Vbeta and 13 Jbeta primers. TCRdb keeps only in-frame clones here, not all; method: immunoSEQ multiplex PCR. The sample has about 110,000 clones; over 65% are singletons. Germline values: CDR1 MNHEY, CDR2 SVGAGI. The CDR3 covers 15 residues. Losses at the gene ends were 6 bases for V and 4 bases for J; bases not matched to a gene: 6. This clonotype was sampled from a woman in her 30s in good health and CMV-seronegative. Sequencing used PBMCs. This chain connects TRBV6-5 to TRBJ2-1, with 10 bases lining up with TRBD2. CDR3 nucleotide sequence: TGTGCCAGCAGCAGGACTAGCGGTCCTTACAATGAGCAGTTCTTC. Amino acid sequence: CASSRTSGPYNEQFF.